This TCR beta chain was recovered during a study of blood T cell repertoires in COVID-19. Across the whole study: The United States, Italy and Spain supplied acute and convalescent COVID-19 samples. T cells, B-cell-depleted T cells, or PBMCs provided the cDNA or gDNA that served as material.

Per the original data handling: Scientists estimated how many nucleated cells there were by amplifying reference gene primers. TCRdb keeps only in-frame clones here, not all; method: immunoSEQ multiplex PCR. V and J calls and clone size are copied from that table; D and trimming were computed from the DNA. The profile shows approximately 300,000 clones, approximately 90% of them singletons. The study drew participants aged about 18 to 89 years from about two dozen US areas. The CDR3 has 16 residues. CDR1 and CDR2 from the germline V gene are LNHDA and SQIVND (reference sequence). The V segment lost 6 bases and the J segment 5 bases; nucleotides outside the gene matches: 11.

The sequence was obtained from a woman aged 25 to 39 who had recovered from COVID-19. The material sequenced was PBMCs or T cells enriched from blood (not recorded which). This chain links TRBV19 with TRBJ1-1; TRBD1 aligns across 11 bases. CDR3 DNA sequence: TGTGCCAGTAGCCCGGGTGGACAGGGGGCGCGGACTGAAGCTTTCTTT. Protein sequence: CASSPGGQGARTEAFF.